This is a list of T cell receptor beta chains from one sample in a study of glioma-infiltrating T cells. TCRdb reanalysed the multiplex PCR reads using MiXCR and keeps one entry per CDR3 protein. Among about 190,000 distinct CDR3 sequences listed, 30% to 40% were seen once. Sample: glioma tissue, nonneoplastic brain tissue, or PBMCs (not recorded which). These receptors were collected from a human donor with low-grade glioma or glioblastoma, undergoing nonglioma brain surgery, or in good health (not recorded which). The CDR3 runs from the conserved cysteine through the conserved F or W. A D gene is named only where the DNA matches it firmly. Clone sizes are given selectively: once, few, many, or a class where the clone is expanded.

d_call	j_call	v_call	clone_size	cdr3_length	cdr3_aa	cdr3_nt
TRBD2	TRBJ2-7	TRBV6-1	many	14	CASSYPGGAYEQYF	TGTGCCAGCAGTTATCCGGGGGGTGCCTACGAGCAGTACTTC
NA	TRBJ1-1	TRBV20-1	NA	12	CSAKQGDTEAFF	TGCAGTGCTAAACAGGGAGACACTGAAGCTTTCTTT
NA	TRBJ1-1	TRBV30	NA	13	CALSVRRDTEAFF	TGTGCCTTGAGTGTACGGAGAGACACTGAAGCTTTCTTT
TRBD1	TRBJ1-2	TRBV7-9	NA	19	CASSLAYPVDRGPTYGYTF	TGTGCCAGCAGCTTAGCTTACCCGGTTGACAGGGGGCCGACTTATGGCTACACCTTC
TRBD2	TRBJ2-1	TRBV27	many	15	CASSLSWLADNEQFF	TGTGCCAGCAGTTTATCGTGGCTAGCGGACAATGAGCAGTTCTTC
NA	TRBJ2-2	TRBV28	NA	19	CASSFSRGVLFANTGELFF	TGTGCCAGCAGTTTCTCCCGAGGAGTATTATTCGCGAACACCGGGGAGCTGTTTTTT
NA	TRBJ2-1	TRBV20-1	many	13	CSAKETDYNEQFF	TGCAGTGCTAAGGAGACGGACTACAATGAGCAGTTCTTC
NA	TRBJ2-1	TRBV30	NA	13	CAWNRGTYNEQFF	TGTGCCTGGAACCGGGGAACCTACAATGAGCAGTTCTTC
TRBD2	TRBJ2-7	TRBV6-2/TRBV6-3	many	15	CASTRDPGLEAEQYF	TGTGCCAGCACTAGAGATCCGGGACTAGAGGCCGAGCAGTACTTC
TRBD1	TRBJ2-7	TRBV5-1	few	13	CATRDSDSYEQYF	TGCGCCACCCGGGACAGTGACTCCTACGAGCAGTACTTC
NA	TRBJ2-3	TRBV2	few	15	CASSLRVSVTDTQYF	TGTGCCAGCAGCCTGAGGGTTTCGGTGACAGATACGCAGTATTTT
TRBD1	TRBJ1-3	TRBV3-1	many	16	CASSLLTGMGGNTIYF	TGTGCCAGCAGCCTCTTGACAGGGATGGGTGGAAACACCATATATTTT
NA	TRBJ2-7	TRBV24-1	NA	19	CATSDKRISGLRLSYEQYF	TGTGCCACCAGTGATAAACGGATTTCGGGACTTCGACTCTCCTACGAGCAGTACTTC
TRBD1	TRBJ2-7	TRBV28	many	13	CASRGQGHYEQYF	TGTGCCAGCAGGGGACAGGGACACTACGAGCAGTACTTC
NA	TRBJ1-1	TRBV6-1	many	15	CASSRVGLPNTEAFF	TGTGCCAGCAGTAGAGTAGGACTCCCGAACACTGAAGCTTTCTTT
NA	TRBJ1-1	TRBV4-2	many	13	CASSQAGVTEAFF	TGTGCCAGCAGCCAAGCGGGTGTCACTGAAGCTTTCTTT
NA	TRBJ2-3	TRBV4-3	many	17	CASSQDSGGGRGDTQYF	TGCGCCAGCAGCCAAGACAGTGGGGGGGGCCGTGGAGATACGCAGTATTTT
NA	TRBJ2-7	TRBV20-1	many	14	CSATLGTTPGEQYF	TGCAGTGCAACCCTAGGGACCACCCCTGGCGAGCAGTACTTC
NA	TRBJ2-2	TRBV5-4	few	14	CASGYRGLTGELFF	TGTGCCAGCGGGTATCGGGGGTTAACCGGGGAGCTGTTTTTT
NA	TRBJ1-1	TRBV18	few	15	CASSLLEGLNTEAFF	TGTGCCAGCTCCCTCTTGGAGGGACTGAACACTGAAGCTTTCTTT
NA	TRBJ1-1	TRBV6-4	NA	14	CASREGGRETEAFF	TGTGCCAGCAGGGAAGGCGGGAGGGAAACTGAAGCTTTCTTT
TRBD2	TRBJ2-1	TRBV28	NA	17	CASSREPSGNSYNEQFF	TGCGCCAGCAGCCGAGAGCCTAGCGGCAACTCCTACAATGAGCAGTTCTTC
TRBD2	TRBJ2-3	TRBV4-1	few	15	CASRPTSGSTDTQYF	TGCGCCAGCAGACCGACTAGCGGTAGCACAGATACGCAGTATTTT
TRBD2	TRBJ2-1	TRBV2	once	20	CASSLPGLAGTFSSWDEQFF	TGCGCCAGCAGCCTTCCGGGACTAGCGGGAACCTTCTCTAGTTGGGATGAGCAGTTCTTC
NA	TRBJ2-7	TRBV28	many	19	CASSSLTGRTARRTYEQYF	TGTGCCAGCAGCTCCTTAACCGGCCGGACAGCTCGGAGGACCTACGAGCAGTACTTC
TRBD1	TRBJ2-5	TRBV15	many	14	CATSRVTGEETQYF	TGTGCCACCAGCAGAGTCACAGGGGAAGAGACCCAGTACTTC
TRBD1	TRBJ2-2	TRBV6-2/TRBV6-3	NA	17	CASSSYGQGASGEELFF	TGTGCCAGCAGTTCCTACGGACAGGGGGCAAGCGGCGAGGAGCTGTTTTTT
TRBD1	TRBJ2-7	TRBV11-1	NA	15	CASSLGGTAYYEQYF	TGTGCCAGCAGCTTAGGAGGGACAGCCTACTACGAGCAGTACTTC
NA	TRBJ1-6	TRBV3-1	NA	14	CASSLQGDNSLLHF	TGTGCCAGCAGCCTTCAGGGTGACAATTCACTCCTCCACTTT
NA	TRBJ2-3	TRBV3-1	many	13	CASSQVGADTQYF	TGTGCCAGCAGCCAAGTGGGTGCAGATACGCAGTATTTT
TRBD1	TRBJ2-5	TRBV29-1	many	15	CSVDGQGWYQETQYF	TGCAGCGTTGATGGACAGGGCTGGTACCAAGAGACCCAGTACTTC
NA	TRBJ1-5	TRBV10-3	NA	15	CATGAEIYSNQPQHF	TGTGCCACCGGGGCGGAGATTTATAGCAATCAGCCCCAGCATTTT
TRBD2	TRBJ2-5	TRBV9	NA	17	CASSVGTSGRGMETQYF	TGTGCCAGCAGCGTAGGGACTAGCGGGAGGGGGATGGAGACCCAGTACTTC
NA	TRBJ2-1	TRBV7-2	many	14	CASSFWGGRNEQFF	TGTGCCAGCAGCTTCTGGGGAGGAAGGAATGAGCAGTTCTTC
TRBD1	TRBJ1-5	TRBV20-1	NA	17	CSDRAMRGTGYNHPQHF	TGCAGTGATAGAGCCATGAGGGGGACAGGTTACAATCATCCCCAGCATTTT
NA	TRBJ2-5	TRBV7-8	NA	15	CASSFLSASEETQYF	TGTGCCAGCAGCTTTTTGTCGGCTAGCGAAGAGACCCAGTACTTC
NA	TRBJ2-1	TRBV27	NA	18	CASNTKHRAGYCYNEQFF	TGTGCCAGCAATACAAAACACAGGGCCGGTTACTGCTACAATGAGCAGTTCTTC
NA	TRBJ1-2	TRBV27	NA	10	CASSWGGDTF	TGTGCCAGCAGTTGGGGGGGCGACACCTTC
TRBD1	TRBJ2-7	TRBV19	many	15	CASSGGQAGTYEQYF	TGTGCCAGTAGCGGAGGACAGGCCGGAACCTACGAGCAGTACTTC
TRBD2	TRBJ2-5	TRBV5-1	NA	14	CASSQAGEWETQYF	TGCGCCAGCAGCCAAGCGGGAGAGTGGGAGACCCAGTACTTC
TRBD1	TRBJ1-5	TRBV6-5	many	17	CASSYWTGGRSNQPQHF	TGTGCCAGCAGTTACTGGACAGGGGGCCGTAGCAATCAGCCCCAGCATTTT
TRBD2	TRBJ2-1	TRBV10-2	NA	15	CASSQGTSGHNEQFF	TGCGCCAGCAGCCAAGGGACTAGCGGCCATAATGAGCAGTTCTTC